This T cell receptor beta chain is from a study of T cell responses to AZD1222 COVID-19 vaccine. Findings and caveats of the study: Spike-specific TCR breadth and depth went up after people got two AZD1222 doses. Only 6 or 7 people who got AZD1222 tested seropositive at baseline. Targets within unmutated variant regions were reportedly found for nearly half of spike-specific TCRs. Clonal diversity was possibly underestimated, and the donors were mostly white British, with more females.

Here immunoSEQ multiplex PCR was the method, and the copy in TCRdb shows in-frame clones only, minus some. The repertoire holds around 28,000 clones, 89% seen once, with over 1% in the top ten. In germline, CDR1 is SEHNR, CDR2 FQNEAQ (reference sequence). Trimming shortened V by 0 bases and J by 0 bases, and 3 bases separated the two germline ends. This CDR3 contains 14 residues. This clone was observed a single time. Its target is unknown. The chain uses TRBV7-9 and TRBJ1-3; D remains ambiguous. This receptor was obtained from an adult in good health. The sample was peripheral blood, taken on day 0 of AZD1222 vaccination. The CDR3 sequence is CASSLADSGNTIYF. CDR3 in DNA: TGTGCCAGCAGCTTAGCAGACTCTGGAAACACCATATATTTT.